These 11 T cell receptor beta chains came from one sample sequenced in a study of Graves' ophthalmopathy and Graves' hyperthyroidism. RNA transcripts served as template for amplifying TCR beta CDR3 sequences. The first-round RT-PCR employed HTBI primers together with the Qiagen OneStep RT-PCR kit. A multiplex PCR was then performed as the second round. TCRdb reprocessed the multiplex PCR reads with MiXCR, giving one entry per CDR3 protein. Among 500,000 to 700,000 distinct CDR3 sequences listed, over 20% were seen once. The sequenced sample was peripheral blood. These receptors originate from a woman between 18 and 30 years old with stable Graves' hyperthyroidism. Some clones in this sample may be carry-over from other donors' samples.

This clonotype was recorded at least ten times. For the CDR3, the DNA is TGTGCCAGCAGTTACATTACAGGGCTCATGAACACTGAAGCTTTCTTT. As protein: CASSYITGLMNTEAFF. V gene TRBV6-2 or TRBV6-3 combines with J gene TRBJ1-1, with a possible D match to TRBD1 (6 bases). The length of the CDR3 is 16 residues. Trimming took off 2 bases at V and 0 bases at J, with 13 bases between the two ends. Looked up from germline, CDR1 is MNHEY and CDR2 is SVGEGT.

This clonotype appeared many times. V and J are TRBV9 and TRBJ1-2; D not resolved. This CDR3 is built from 16 residues. Germline-derived CDR1 and CDR2 are SGDLS and YYNGEE. V lost 3 bases to trimming and J lost 6 bases, with 21 bases between them. This CDR3 is CASSATPTLGEDGYTF. CDR3 nucleotide sequence: TGTGCCAGCAGCGCCACTCCAACTCTAGGAGAAGATGGCTACACCTTC.

This chain joins TRBV6-2 or TRBV6-3 and TRBJ2-7; TRBD2 matches at 7 bases. CDR1 and CDR2 (germline): MNHEY, SVGEGT. The junction had 7 bases not matched to a gene; V was cut back by 5 bases and J by 3 bases. The CDR3 totals 14 residues. CDR3 coding DNA: TGTGCCAGCAGTATCTTGGGGGGGAGCTACGAGCAGTACTTC. It yields the protein CASSILGGSYEQYF.

This clonotype occurred many times. The rearrangement uses TRBV13 and TRBJ1-3; D gene ambiguous. Germline V gene sequence: CDR1 PRHDT, CDR2 FYEKMQ (reference sequence). Trimming left V 5 bases short and J 7 bases short, with 15 bases between. The CDR3 spans 14 residues. This CDR3 is CASSTPDNRNTIYF. The CDR3 DNA reads TGTGCCAGCAGCACGCCTGACAACCGCAACACCATATATTTT.

The table lists this clonotype with many counts. This chain joins TRBV11-2 and TRBJ2-5; 7 bases are a match to TRBD1. J was trimmed by 1 base and V by 4 bases; bases with no gene match: 9. The CDR3 loop spans 16 amino acids. Germline values: CDR1 SGHAT, CDR2 FQNNGV. The DNA of the CDR3 is TGTGCCAGCAGCTCAACCGGGACAGAGAGCCAAGAGACCCAGTACTTC. This translates into CASSSTGTESQETQYF.

This clonotype came up many times. The chain links TRBV18 to TRBJ2-5; no definite D call. The CDR3 contains 15 residues. In germline, CDR1 is KGHSH, CDR2 LQKENI. V lost 0 bases and J 4 bases, leaving 12 bases between the germline ends. This CDR3 reads CASSPPLQAGETQYF. As DNA, the CDR3 is TGTGCCAGCTCACCACCGTTGCAGGCCGGAGAGACCCAGTACTTC.

This clonotype appeared once. The V call is TRBV6-1, the J call TRBJ2-7; the match to TRBD1 covers 7 bases. The CDR3 extends over 14 amino acids. Per germline, CDR1 MNHNS and CDR2 SASEGT. Trimming removed 6 bases from V and 3 bases from J; junction bases left unmatched: 8. The CDR3 sequence is CASSPGQINYEQYF. The CDR3, as DNA: TGTGCCAGCAGCCCGGGACAGATTAACTACGAGCAGTACTTC.

This clonotype occurred many times. The V and J genes are TRBV20-1 and TRBJ1-1; 8 bases are shared with TRBD1. CDR1 and CDR2 (germline): DFQATT, SNEGSKA (reference sequence). Trimming removed 5 bases from V and 6 bases from J; junction bases left unmatched: 5. The CDR3 is made up of 12 amino acids. The CDR3 DNA reads TGCAGTGCTTTGGACAGGGAATCTGAAGCTTTCTTT. Protein product: CSALDRESEAFF.

The CDR3 sequence: CASSLAGQGGGYTF. The CDR3 nucleotides are TGTGCCAGCAGCTTAGCGGGACAGGGAGGAGGCTACACCTTC. This chain uses TRBV7-9 with TRBJ1-2; 9 nucleotides agree with TRBD1. Germline V lookup: CDR1 SEHNR, CDR2 FQNEAQ (reference sequence). CDR3 length: 14 residues. The junction had 4 bases not matched to a gene; V was cut back by 0 bases and J by 8 bases. The entire variable domain, with the rest obtained from reference TRBV7-9 and TRBJ1-2, is as follows: DTGVSQNPRHKITKRGQNVTFRCDPISEHNRLYWYRQTLGQGPEFLTYFQNEAQLEKSRLLSDRFSAERPKGSFSTLEIQRTEQGDSAMYLCASSLAGQGGGYTFGSGTRLTVV.

The genes are TRBV10-1 and TRBJ1-1; no firm D call. Germline V gives CDR1 WNHNN, CDR2 SYGVQD (reference sequence). V lost 2 bases and J 3 bases, leaving 7 bases between the germline ends. The CDR3 has 13 amino acids. CDR3 nucleotide sequence: TGCGCCAGCAGTGAGGGTATTGACACTGAAGCTTTCTTT. Its translation is CASSEGIDTEAFF.

Many counts were recorded for this clonotype. This chain uses TRBV29-1 with TRBJ2-7; 9 bases align to TRBD2. The V and J ends lost 1 base and 0 bases, in that order; junction bases with no gene match: 1. The CDR3 has 14 residues. The germline gives CDR1 SQVTM, CDR2 ANQGSEA. Here the CDR3 reads CSVEGAGGSYEQYF. The CDR3, as DNA: TGCAGCGTTGAAGGAGCGGGGGGCTCCTACGAGCAGTACTTC.